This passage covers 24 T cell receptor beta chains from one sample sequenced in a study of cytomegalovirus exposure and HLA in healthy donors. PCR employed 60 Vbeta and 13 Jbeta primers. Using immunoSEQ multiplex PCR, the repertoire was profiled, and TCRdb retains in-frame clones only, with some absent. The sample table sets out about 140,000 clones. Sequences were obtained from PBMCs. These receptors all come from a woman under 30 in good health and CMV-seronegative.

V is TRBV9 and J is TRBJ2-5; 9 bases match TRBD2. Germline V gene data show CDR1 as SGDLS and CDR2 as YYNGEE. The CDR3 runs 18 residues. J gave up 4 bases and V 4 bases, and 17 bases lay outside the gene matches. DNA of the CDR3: TGTGCCAGCAGCCTTGGACTAGCGCACCGTGGAGGGGGAGAGACCCAGTACTTC. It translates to CASSLGLAHRGGGETQYF.

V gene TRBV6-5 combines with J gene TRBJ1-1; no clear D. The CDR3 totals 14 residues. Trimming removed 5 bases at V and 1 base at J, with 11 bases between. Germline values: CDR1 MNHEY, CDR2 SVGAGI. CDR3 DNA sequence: TGTGCCAGCAGTGTCCGGGGAAAGAACACTGAAGCTTTCTTT. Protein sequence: CASSVRGKNTEAFF.

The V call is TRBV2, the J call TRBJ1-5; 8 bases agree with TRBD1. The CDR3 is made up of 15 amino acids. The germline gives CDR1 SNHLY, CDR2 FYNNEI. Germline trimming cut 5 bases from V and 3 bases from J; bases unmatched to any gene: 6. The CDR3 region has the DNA TGTGCCAGCAGTCAGGGGGCGCCGGTCAATCAGCCCCAGCATTTT. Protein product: CASSQGAPVNQPQHF. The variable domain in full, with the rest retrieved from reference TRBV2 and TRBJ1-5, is EPEVTQTPSHQVTQMGQEVILRCVPISNHLYFYWYRQILGQKVEFLVSFYNNEISEKSEIFDDQFSVERPDGSNFTLKIRSTKLEDSAMYFCASSQGAPVNQPQHFGDGTRLSIL.

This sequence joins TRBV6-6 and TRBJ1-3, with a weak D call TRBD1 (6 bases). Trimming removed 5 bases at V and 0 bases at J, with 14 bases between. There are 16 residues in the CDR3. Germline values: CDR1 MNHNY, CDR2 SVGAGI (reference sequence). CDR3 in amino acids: CASSNRVSGSGNTIYF. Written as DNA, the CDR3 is TGTGCCAGCAGTAACAGGGTTTCAGGCTCTGGAAACACCATATATTTT.

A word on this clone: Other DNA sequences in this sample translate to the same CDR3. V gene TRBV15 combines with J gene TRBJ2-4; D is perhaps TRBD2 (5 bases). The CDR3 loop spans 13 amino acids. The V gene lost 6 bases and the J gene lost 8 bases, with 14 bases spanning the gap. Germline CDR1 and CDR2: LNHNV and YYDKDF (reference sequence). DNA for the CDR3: TGTGCCACCAGTACCAAGAGGGTCGACATTCAGTACTTC. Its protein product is CATSTKRVDIQYF.

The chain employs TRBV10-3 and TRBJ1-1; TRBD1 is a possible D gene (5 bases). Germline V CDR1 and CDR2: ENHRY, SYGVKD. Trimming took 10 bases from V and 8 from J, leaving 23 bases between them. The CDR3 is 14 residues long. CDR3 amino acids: CATGGSGLLLEAFF. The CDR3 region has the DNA TGTGCCACAGGCGGTTCAGGGCTTTTGCTGGAAGCTTTCTTT.

The CDR3 loop is CSVEASGSETQYF. CDR3 nucleotides: TGCAGCGTTGAAGCTAGCGGGAGTGAGACCCAGTACTTC. J is TRBJ2-5 and V is TRBV29-1, with 10 positions matching TRBD2. Germline V gene lookup returns CDR1 SQVTM and CDR2 ANQGSEA. J lost 5 bases, V lost 1 base, and 1 base had no gene match. The CDR3 runs 13 residues.

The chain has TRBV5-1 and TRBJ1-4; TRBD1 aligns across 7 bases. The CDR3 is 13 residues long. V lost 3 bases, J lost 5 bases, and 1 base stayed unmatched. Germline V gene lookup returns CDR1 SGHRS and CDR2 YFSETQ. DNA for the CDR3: TGCGCCAGCAGCTGGGACAGCAATGAAAAACTGTTTTTT. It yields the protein CASSWDSNEKLFF.

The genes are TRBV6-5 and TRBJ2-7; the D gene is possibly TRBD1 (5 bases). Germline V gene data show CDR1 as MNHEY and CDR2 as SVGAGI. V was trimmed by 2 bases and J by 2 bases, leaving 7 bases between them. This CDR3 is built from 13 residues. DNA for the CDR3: TGTGCCAGCAGTTACGGCAGGGCCTACGAGCAGTACTTC. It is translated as CASSYGRAYEQYF.

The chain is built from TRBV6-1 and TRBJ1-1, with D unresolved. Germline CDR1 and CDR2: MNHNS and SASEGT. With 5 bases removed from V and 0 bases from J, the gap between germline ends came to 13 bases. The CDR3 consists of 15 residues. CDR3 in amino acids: CASSNPTVMNTEAFF. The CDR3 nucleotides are TGTGCCAGCAGTAACCCTACAGTGATGAACACTGAAGCTTTCTTT.

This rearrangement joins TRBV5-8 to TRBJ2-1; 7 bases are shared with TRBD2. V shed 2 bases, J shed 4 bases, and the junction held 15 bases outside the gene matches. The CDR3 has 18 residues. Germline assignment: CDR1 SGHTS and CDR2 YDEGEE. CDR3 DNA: TGTGCCAGCAGCTTTCACCGCGGGACCGGAGCGGGGTACAATGAGCAGTTCTTC. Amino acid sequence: CASSFHRGTGAGYNEQFF.

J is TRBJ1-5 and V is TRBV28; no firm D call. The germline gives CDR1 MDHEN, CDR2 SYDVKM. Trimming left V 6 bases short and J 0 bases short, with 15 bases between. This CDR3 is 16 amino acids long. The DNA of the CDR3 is TGTGCCAGCAGGGCAGAGGGTTTTAATAGCAATCAGCCCCAGCATTTT. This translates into CASRAEGFNSNQPQHF.

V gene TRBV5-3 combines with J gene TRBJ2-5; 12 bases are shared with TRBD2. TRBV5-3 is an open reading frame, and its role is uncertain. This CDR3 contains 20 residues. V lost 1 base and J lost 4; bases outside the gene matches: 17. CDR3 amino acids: CARSLPGRTSGDRDRETQYF. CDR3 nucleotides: TGTGCCAGAAGCTTGCCTGGTCGGACTAGCGGGGACCGGGATCGAGAGACCCAGTACTTC.

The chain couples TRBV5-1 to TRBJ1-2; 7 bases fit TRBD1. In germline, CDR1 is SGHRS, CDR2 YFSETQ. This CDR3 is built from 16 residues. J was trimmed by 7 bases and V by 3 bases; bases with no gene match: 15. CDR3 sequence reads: CASSSRDSPRGGGYTF. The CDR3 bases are TGCGCCAGCAGCTCGCGGGACAGTCCCAGAGGGGGTGGCTACACCTTC.

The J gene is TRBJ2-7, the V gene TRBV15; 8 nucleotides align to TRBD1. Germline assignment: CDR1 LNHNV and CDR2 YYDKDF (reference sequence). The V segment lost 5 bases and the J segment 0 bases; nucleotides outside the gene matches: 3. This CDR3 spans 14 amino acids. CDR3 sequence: CATSQDRDSYEQYF. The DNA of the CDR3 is TGTGCCACCAGCCAGGACAGGGACTCCTACGAGCAGTACTTC.

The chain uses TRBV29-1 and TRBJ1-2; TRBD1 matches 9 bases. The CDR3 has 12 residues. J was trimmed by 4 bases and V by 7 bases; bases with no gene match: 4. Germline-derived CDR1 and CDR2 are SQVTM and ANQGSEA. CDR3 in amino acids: CSATGGIYGYTF. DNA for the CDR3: TGCAGCGCAACAGGGGGCATCTATGGCTACACCTTC.

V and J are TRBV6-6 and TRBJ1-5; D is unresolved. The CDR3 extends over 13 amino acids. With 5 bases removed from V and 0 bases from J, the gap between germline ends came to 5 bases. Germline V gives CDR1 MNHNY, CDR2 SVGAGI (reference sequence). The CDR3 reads CASSLSSNQPQHF. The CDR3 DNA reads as TGTGCCAGCAGTCTATCTAGCAATCAGCCCCAGCATTTT.

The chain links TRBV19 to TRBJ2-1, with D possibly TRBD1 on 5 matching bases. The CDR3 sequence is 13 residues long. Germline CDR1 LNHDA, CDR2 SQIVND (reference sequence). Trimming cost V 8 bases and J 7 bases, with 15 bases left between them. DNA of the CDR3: TGTGCCAGTTGTAGCAGGGCAGCGAATGAGCAGTTCTTC. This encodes CASCSRAANEQFF.

The CDR3 loop is CASSKELEQFF. CDR3 in DNA: TGTGCCAGCAGCAAAGAACTTGAGCAGTTCTTC. The chain couples TRBV7-9 to TRBJ2-1; D call uncertain. The CDR3 has 11 residues. The V end lost 5 bases, the J end lost 9 bases, and 8 bases lay between the germline ends. Germline values: CDR1 SEHNR, CDR2 FQNEAQ (reference sequence). Together with reference TRBV7-9 and TRBJ2-1, the CDR3 gives the full variable domain: DTGVSQNPRHKITKRGQNVTFRCDPISEHNRLYWYRQTLGQGPEFLTYFQNEAQLEKSRLLSDRFSAERPKGSFSTLEIQRTEQGDSAMYLCASSKELEQFFGPGTRLTVL.

The CDR3 nucleotides are TGCGCCAGCAGCTTGGATCGCTACAATGAGCAGTTCTTC. This codes for CASSLDRYNEQFF. J is TRBJ2-1 and V is TRBV5-1; D is undetermined. V was pared by 0 bases and J by 3 bases, with 4 bases between. This CDR3 spans 13 amino acids. Germline lookup yields CDR1 SGHRS and CDR2 YFSETQ.

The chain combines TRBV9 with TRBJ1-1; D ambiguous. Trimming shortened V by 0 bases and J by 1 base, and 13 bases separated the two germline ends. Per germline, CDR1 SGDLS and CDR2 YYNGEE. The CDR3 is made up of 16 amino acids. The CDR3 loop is CASSVGDRHQNTEAFF. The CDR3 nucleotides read TGTGCCAGCAGCGTAGGAGATAGACACCAGAACACTGAAGCTTTCTTT.

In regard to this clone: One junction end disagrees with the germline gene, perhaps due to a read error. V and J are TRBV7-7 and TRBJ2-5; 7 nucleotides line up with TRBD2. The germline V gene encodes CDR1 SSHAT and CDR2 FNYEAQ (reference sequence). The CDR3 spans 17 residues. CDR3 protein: CASSLEARGTIRETQYF. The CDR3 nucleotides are TGTGCTAGCAGCTTAGAGGCGCGGGGGACTATTCGAGAGACCCAGTACTTC.

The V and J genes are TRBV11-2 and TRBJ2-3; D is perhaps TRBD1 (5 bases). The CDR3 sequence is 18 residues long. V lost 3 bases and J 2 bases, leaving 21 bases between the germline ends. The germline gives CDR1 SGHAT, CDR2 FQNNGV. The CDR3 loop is CASSLWTPSTVHTDTQYF. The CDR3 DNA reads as TGTGCCAGCAGCTTGTGGACACCCTCAACGGTACACACAGATACGCAGTATTTT.

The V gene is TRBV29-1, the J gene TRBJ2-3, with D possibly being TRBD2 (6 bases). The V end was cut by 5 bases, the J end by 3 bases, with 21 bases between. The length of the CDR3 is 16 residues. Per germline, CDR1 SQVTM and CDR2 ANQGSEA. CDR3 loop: CSVRGELAEGTDTQYF. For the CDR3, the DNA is TGCAGCGTTAGGGGTGAACTAGCAGAAGGAACAGATACGCAGTATTTT.